Each of the 4 T cell receptor beta chains below was sequenced from the same sample in a study of cytomegalovirus exposure and HLA in healthy donors. The PCR had 60 Vbeta and 13 Jbeta primers. Profiling relied on immunoSEQ multiplex PCR, and the TCRdb table lists in-frame clones only, not all of them. The sample includes fewer than 110,000 clones. Sequencing was performed on PBMCs. The source of these receptors is a man aged 40-55 years in good health and CMV-seronegative.

The chain has TRBV4-2 and TRBJ1-5, with D possibly TRBD1 on 5 matching bases. The CDR3 length is 14 residues. Trimming shortened V by 2 bases and J by 3 bases, and 8 bases separated the two germline ends. Germline lookup yields CDR1 LGHNA and CDR2 YNFKEQ. CDR3 sequence reads: CASSQQGINQPQHF. Written as DNA, the CDR3 is TGTGCCAGCAGCCAACAGGGAATCAATCAGCCCCAGCATTTT.

This chain joins TRBV9 and TRBJ2-7, with D tentatively TRBD1 (6 bases). The germline V and J ends were trimmed by 4 bases and 3 bases, with 14 bases remaining between them. The germline V gene encodes CDR1 SGDLS and CDR2 YYNGEE. CDR3 length: 14 residues. The CDR3 sequence is CASSLTGNVYEQYF. The CDR3 region has the DNA TGTGCCAGCAGCCTAACAGGGAACGTCTACGAGCAGTACTTC.

This chain joins TRBV4-3 and TRBJ2-5, with 8 bases lining up with TRBD2. Germline V gene data show CDR1 as LGHNA and CDR2 as YSLEER. The trim removed 2 bases at V and 5 bases at J, leaving 7 bases unmatched. The CDR3 covers 15 residues. Here the CDR3 DNA reads TGCGCCAGCAGCCAATCGAGCGGGAGTGGGGAGACCCAGTACTTC. Its protein is CASSQSSGSGETQYF.

In nucleotides, the CDR3 is TGTGCCTGGAGTGTCTTGGACAGGGCGGACGAAAAACTGTTTTTT. The encoded protein is CAWSVLDRADEKLFF. This rearrangement joins TRBV30 to TRBJ1-4; 8 bases align to TRBD1. The CDR3 contains 15 residues. Germline V gene sequence: CDR1 GTSNPN, CDR2 SVGIG (reference sequence). Trimming took 0 bases from V and 8 from J; bases not matched to a gene: 8.